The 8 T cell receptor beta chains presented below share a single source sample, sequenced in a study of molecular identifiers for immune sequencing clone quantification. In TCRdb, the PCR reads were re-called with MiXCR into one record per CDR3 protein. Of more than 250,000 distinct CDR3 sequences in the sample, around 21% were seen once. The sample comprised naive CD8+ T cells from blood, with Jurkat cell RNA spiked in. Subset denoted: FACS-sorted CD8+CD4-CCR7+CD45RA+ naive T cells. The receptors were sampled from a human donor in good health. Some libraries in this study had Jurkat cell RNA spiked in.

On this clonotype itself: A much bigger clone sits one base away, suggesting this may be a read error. CDR3 region: CSARVGQGVQGTQYF. The CDR3 region has the DNA TGCAGTGCTAGAGTAGGACAGGGTGTCCAAGGGACCCAGTACTTC. J is TRBJ2-5 and V is TRBV20-1; 8 nucleotides agree with TRBD1. CDR3 size: 15 residues. The V gene's germline CDR1 is DFQATT and CDR2 SNEGSKA (reference sequence).

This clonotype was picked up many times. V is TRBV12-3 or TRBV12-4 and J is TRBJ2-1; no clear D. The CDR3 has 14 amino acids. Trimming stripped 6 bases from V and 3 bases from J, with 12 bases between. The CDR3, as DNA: TGTGCCAGCAGCCCAGACTCGATCTACAATGAGCAGTTCTTC. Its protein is CASSPDSIYNEQFF.

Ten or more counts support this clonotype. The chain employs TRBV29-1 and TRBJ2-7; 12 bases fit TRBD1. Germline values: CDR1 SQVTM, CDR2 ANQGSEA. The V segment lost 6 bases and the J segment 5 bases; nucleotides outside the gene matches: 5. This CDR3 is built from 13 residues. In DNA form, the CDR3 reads TGCAGCGTGACCGGGACAGGGGGCCACGAGCAGTACTTC. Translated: CSVTGTGGHEQYF.

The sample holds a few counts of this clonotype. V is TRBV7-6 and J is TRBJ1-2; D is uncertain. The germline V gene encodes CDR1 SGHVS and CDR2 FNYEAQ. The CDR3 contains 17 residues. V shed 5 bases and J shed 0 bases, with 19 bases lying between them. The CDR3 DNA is TGTGCCAGCAGCCCAACCGCGGACGGTGGGGCTAACTATGGCTACACCTTC. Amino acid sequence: CASSPTADGGANYGYTF.

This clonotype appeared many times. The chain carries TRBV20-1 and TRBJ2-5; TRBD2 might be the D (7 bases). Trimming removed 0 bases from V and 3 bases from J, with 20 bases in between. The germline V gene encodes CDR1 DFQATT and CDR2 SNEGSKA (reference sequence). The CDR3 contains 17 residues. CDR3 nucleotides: TGCAGTGCTAGAGATATGGGTAGAGGGGGGGCCGAAGAGACCCAGTACTTC. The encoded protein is CSARDMGRGGAEETQYF.

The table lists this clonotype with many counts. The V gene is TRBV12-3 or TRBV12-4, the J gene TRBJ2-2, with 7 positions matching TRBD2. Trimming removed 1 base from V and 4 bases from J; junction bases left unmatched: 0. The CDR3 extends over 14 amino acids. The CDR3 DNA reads TGTGCCAGCAGTTTAGTAGCGGGCACCGGGGAGCTGTTTTTT. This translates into CASSLVAGTGELFF.

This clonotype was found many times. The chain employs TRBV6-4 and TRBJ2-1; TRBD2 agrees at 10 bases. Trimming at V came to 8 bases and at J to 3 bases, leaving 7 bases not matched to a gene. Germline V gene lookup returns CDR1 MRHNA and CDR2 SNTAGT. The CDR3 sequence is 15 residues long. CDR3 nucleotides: TGTGCCAGCGCTCCGCTAGCGGGGGTCTACAATGAGCAGTTCTTC. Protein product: CASAPLAGVYNEQFF.

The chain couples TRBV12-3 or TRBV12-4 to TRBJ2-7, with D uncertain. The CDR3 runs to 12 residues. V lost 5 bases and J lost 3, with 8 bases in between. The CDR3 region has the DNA TGTGCCAGCAGTCCTTATTACTACGAGCAGTACTTC. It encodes CASSPYYYEQYF.